This T cell receptor beta chain was sequenced in a study of blood T cells in healthy people across ages. The use of a sample-barcoded 5' primer and a J-beta primer mix characterized a second PCR of about 7 to 12 cycles. TCRdb analysed the 5' RACE reads with MiXCR anew, one entry per CDR3 protein. This sample has about 1,500,000 distinct CDR3 sequences, with roughly 40% found just once. Germline CDR1 DFQATT, CDR2 SNEGSKA (reference sequence). V lost 3 bases and J 3 bases, leaving 18 bases between the germline ends. The CDR3 sequence is 16 residues long. Per sample, extraction of total RNA gave at least 5 micrograms in every case.

Sequences were obtained from blood. This TCR was sampled from a woman under 30 in good health. This chain joins TRBV20-1 and TRBJ2-1, with no clear D. The CDR3 DNA follows: TGCAGTGCTAGTGATCTTGAGAACGGGCTCTACAATGAGCAGTTCTTC. It encodes CSASDLENGLYNEQFF.